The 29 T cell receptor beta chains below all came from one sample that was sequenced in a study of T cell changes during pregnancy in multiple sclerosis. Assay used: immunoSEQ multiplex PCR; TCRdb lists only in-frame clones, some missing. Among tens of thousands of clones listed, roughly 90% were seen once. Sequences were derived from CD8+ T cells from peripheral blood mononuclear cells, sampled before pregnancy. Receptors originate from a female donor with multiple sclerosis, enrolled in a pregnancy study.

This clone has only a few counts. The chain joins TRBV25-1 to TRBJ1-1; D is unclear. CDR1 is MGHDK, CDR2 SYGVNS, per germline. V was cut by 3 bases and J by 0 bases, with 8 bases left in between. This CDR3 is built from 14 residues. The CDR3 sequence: CASSEGSLNTEAFF. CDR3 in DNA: TGTGCCAGCAGTGAGGGGAGCTTGAACACTGAAGCTTTCTTT.

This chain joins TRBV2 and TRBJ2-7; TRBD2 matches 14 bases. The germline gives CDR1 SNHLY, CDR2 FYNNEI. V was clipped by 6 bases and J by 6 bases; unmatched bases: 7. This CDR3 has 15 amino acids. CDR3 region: CASRGLAGAAIEQYF. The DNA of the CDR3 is TGTGCCAGCAGGGGACTAGCGGGGGCCGCCATCGAGCAGTACTTC.

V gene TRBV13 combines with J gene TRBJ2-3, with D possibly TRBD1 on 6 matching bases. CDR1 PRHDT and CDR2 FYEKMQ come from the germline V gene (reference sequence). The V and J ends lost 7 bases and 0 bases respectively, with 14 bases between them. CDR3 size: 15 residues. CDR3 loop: CASTLEGESTDTQYF. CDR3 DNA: TGTGCCAGCACCCTAGAGGGGGAAAGCACAGATACGCAGTATTTT.

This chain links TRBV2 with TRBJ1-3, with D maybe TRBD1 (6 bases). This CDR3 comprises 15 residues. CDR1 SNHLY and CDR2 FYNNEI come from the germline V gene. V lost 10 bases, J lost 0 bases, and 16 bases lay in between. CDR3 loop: CAIKGGNNSGNTIYF. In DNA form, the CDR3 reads TGTGCCATCAAGGGGGGGAACAACTCTGGAAACACCATATATTTT.

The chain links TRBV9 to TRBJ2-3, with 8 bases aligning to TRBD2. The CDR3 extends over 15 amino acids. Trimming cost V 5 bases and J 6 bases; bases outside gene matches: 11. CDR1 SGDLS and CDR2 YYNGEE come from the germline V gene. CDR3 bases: TGTGCCAGCAGTTCGCGGGGGGCGTATCGGGATACGCAGTATTTT. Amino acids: CASSSRGAYRDTQYF.

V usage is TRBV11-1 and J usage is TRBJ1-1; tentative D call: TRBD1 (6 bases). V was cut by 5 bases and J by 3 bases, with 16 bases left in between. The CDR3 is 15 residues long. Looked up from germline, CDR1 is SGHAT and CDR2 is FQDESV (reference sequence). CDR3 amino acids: CASSQRGQGYTEAFF. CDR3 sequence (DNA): TGTGCCAGCAGCCAGCGAGGGCAGGGGTACACTGAAGCTTTCTTT. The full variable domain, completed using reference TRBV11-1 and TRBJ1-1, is EAEVAQSPRYKITEKSQAVAFWCDPISGHATLYWYRQILGQGPELLVQFQDESVVDDSQLPKDRFSAERLKGVDSTLKIQPAELGDSAMYLCASSQRGQGYTEAFFGQGTRLTVV.

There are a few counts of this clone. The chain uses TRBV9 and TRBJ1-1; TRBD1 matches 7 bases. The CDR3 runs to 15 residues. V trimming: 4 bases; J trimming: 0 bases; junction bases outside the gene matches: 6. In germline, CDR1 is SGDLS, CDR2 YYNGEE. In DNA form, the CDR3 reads TGTGCCAGCAGCCGGGACAGCCTAATGAACACTGAAGCTTTCTTT. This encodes CASSRDSLMNTEAFF.

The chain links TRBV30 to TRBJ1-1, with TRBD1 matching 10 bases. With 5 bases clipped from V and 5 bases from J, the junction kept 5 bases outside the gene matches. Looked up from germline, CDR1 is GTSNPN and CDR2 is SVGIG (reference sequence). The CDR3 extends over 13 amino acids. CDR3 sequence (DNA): TGTGCCTGGCTGACAGGGGGCGGGACTGAAGCTTTCTTT. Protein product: CAWLTGGGTEAFF.

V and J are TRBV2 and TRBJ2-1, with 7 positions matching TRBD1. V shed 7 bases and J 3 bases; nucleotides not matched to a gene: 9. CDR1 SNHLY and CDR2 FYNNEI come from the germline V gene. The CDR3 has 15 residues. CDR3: CASIPTGTNYNEQFF. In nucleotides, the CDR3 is TGTGCCAGCATTCCGACAGGGACCAACTACAATGAGCAGTTCTTC.

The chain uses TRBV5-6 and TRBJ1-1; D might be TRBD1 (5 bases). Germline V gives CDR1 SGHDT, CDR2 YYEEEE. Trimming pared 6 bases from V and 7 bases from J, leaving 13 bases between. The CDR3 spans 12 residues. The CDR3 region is CASNLGGFEAFF. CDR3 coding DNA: TGTGCCAGCAACCTGGGGGGGTTTGAAGCTTTCTTT.

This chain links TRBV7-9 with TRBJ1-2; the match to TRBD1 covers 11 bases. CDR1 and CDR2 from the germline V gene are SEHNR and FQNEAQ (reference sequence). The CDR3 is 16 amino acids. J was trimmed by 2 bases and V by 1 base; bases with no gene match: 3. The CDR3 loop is CASSLGDRGANYGYTF. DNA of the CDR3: TGTGCCAGCAGCTTAGGGGACAGGGGGGCAAACTATGGCTACACCTTC.

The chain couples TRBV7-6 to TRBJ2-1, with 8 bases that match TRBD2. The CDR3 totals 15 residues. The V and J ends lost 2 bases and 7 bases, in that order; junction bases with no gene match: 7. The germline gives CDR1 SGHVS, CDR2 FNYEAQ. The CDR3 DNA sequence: TGTGCCAGCAGCTTATACGCGGAGCGGGGGAATGAGCAGTTCTTC. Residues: CASSLYAERGNEQFF.

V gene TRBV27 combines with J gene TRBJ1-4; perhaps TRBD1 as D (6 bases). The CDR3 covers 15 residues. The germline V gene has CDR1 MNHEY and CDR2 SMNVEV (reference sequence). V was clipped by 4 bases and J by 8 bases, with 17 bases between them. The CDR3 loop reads CASSSTQGLGEKLFF. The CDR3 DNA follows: TGTGCCAGCAGTTCAACACAGGGTCTGGGAGAAAAACTGTTTTTT. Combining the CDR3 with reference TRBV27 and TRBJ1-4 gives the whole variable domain EAQVTQNPRYLITVTGKKLTVTCSQNMNHEYMSWYRQDPGLGLRQIYYSMNVEVTDKGDVPEGYKVSRKEKRNFPLILESPSPNQTSLYFCASSSTQGLGEKLFFGSGTQLSVL.

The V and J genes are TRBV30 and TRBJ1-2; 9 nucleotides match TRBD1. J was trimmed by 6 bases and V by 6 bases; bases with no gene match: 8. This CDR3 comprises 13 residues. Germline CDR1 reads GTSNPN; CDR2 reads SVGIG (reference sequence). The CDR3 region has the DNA TGTGCCTGCCCCCGGGACAGGGAGGATGGCTACACCTTC. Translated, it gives CACPRDREDGYTF.

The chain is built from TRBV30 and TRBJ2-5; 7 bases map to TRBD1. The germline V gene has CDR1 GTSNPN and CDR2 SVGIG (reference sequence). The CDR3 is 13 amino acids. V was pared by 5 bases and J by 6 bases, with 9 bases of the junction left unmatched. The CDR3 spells CAWLGGNGKTQYF. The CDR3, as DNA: TGTGCCTGGTTAGGGGGCAACGGGAAGACCCAGTACTTC. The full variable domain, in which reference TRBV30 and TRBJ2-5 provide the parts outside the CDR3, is SQTIHQWPATLVQPVGSPLSLECTVEGTSNPNLYWYRQAAGRGLQLLFYSVGIGQISSEVPQNLSASRPQDRQFILSSKKLLLSDSGFYLCAWLGGNGKTQYFGPGTRLLVL.

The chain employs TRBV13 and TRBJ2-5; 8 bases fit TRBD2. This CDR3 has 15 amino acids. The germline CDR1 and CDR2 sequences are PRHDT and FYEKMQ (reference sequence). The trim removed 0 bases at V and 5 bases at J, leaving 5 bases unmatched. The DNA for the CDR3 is TGTGCCAGCAGCTTAGGTCTGCCTAGCGGGGAGACCCAGTACTTC. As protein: CASSLGLPSGETQYF.

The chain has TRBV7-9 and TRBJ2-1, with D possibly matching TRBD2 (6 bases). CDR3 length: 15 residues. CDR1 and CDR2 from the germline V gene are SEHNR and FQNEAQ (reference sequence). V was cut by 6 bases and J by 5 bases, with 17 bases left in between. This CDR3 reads CASSWGDLGNNEQFF. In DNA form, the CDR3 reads TGTGCCAGCAGTTGGGGGGACCTCGGAAACAATGAGCAGTTCTTC.

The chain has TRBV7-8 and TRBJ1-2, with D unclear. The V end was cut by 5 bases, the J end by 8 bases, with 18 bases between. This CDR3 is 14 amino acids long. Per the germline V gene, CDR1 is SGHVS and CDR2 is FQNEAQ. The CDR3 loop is CASSLAALGWGYTF. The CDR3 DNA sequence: TGTGCCAGCAGCCTGGCGGCGCTCGGGTGGGGCTACACCTTC. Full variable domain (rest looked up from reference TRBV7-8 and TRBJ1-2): GAGVSQSPRYKVAKRGQDVALRCDPISGHVSLFWYQQALGQGPEFLTYFQNEAQLDKSGLPSDRFFAERPEGSVSTLKIQRTQQEDSAVYLCASSLAALGWGYTFGSGTRLTVV.

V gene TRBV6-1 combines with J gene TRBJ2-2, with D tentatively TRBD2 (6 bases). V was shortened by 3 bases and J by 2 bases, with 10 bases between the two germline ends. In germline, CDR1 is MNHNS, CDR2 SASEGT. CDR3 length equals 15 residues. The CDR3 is CASSEAGTNTGELFF. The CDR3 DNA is TGTGCCAGCAGTGAGGCAGGGACTAACACCGGGGAGCTGTTTTTT.

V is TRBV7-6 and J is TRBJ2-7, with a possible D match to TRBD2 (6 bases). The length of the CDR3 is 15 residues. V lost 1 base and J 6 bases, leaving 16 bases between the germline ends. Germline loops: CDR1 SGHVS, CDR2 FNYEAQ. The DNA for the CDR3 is TGTGCCAGCAGCTTAGTCGCCGGGGGTGGAGGCGAGCAGTACTTC. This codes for CASSLVAGGGGEQYF. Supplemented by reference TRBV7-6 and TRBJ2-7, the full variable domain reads GAGVSQSPRYKVTKRGQDVALRCDPISGHVSLYWYRQALGQGPEFLTYFNYEAQQDKSGLPNDRFSAERPEGSISTLTIQRTEQRDSAMYRCASSLVAGGGGEQYFGPGTRLTVT.

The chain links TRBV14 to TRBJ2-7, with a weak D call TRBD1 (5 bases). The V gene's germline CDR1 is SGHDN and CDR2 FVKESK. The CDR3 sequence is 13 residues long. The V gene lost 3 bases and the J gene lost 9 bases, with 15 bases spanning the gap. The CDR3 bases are TGTGCCAGCAGCCAGGTACCTGGGGCGGTGCAGTACTTC. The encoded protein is CASSQVPGAVQYF.

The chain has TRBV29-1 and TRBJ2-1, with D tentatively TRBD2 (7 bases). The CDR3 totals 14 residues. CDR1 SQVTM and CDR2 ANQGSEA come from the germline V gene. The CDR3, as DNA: TGCACCTTTGGGGCGGGGGCTTCCTACAATGAGCAGTTCTTC. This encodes CTFGAGASYNEQFF.

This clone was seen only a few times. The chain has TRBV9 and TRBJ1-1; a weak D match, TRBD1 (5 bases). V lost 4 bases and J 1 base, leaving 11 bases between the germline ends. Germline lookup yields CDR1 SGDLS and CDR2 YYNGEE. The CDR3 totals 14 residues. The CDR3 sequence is CASSPQGGNTEAFF. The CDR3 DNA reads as TGTGCCAGCAGCCCCCAGGGTGGGAACACTGAAGCTTTCTTT.

The CDR3 here is CASSFTGIGELFF. Here the CDR3 DNA reads TGTGCCAGCAGTTTTACAGGGATCGGGGAGCTGTTTTTT. The rearrangement joins TRBV27 to TRBJ2-2; perhaps TRBD1 as D (6 bases). Looked up from germline, CDR1 is MNHEY and CDR2 is SMNVEV (reference sequence). Trimming removed 3 bases from V and 7 bases from J, with 9 bases in between. The CDR3 is made up of 13 amino acids.

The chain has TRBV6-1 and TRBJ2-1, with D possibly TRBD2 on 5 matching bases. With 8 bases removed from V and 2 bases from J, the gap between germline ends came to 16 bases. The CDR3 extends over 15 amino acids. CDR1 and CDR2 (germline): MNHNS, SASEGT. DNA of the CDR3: TGTGCCAGCCCGGGGTTCGGTGGGCCCTACAATGAGCAGTTCTTC. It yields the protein CASPGFGGPYNEQFF.

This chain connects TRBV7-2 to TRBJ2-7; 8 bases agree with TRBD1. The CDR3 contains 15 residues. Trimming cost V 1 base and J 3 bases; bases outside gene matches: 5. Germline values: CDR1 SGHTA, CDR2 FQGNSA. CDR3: CASSLGPGGLYEQYF. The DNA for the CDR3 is TGTGCCAGCAGCTTAGGGCCAGGGGGCCTCTACGAGCAGTACTTC.

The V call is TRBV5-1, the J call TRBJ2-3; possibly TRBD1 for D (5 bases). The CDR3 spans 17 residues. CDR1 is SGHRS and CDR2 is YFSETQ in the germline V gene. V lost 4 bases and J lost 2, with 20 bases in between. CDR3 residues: CASSPLGRREPTDTQYF. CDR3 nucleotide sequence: TGCGCCAGCAGCCCTCTGGGGCGCCGAGAGCCCACAGATACGCAGTATTTT.

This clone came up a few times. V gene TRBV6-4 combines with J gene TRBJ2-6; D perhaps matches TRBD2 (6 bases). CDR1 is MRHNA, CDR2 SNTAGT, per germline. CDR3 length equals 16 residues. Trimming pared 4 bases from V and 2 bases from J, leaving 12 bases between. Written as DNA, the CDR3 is TGTGCCAGCAGTGCCTTCAGGGAGGCTGGGGCCAACGTCCTGACTTTC. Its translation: CASSAFREAGANVLTF.

The CDR3 reads CASRRPVAGLGEGANVLTF. CDR3 DNA sequence: TGTGCCAGCAGACGCCCCGTGGCAGGGTTGGGTGAGGGGGCCAACGTCCTGACTTTC. This chain links TRBV6-4 with TRBJ2-6, with D possibly TRBD1 on 5 matching bases. Germline V CDR1 and CDR2: MRHNA, SNTAGT. This CDR3 comprises 19 residues. V shed 6 bases and J shed 4 bases, with 25 bases lying between them.